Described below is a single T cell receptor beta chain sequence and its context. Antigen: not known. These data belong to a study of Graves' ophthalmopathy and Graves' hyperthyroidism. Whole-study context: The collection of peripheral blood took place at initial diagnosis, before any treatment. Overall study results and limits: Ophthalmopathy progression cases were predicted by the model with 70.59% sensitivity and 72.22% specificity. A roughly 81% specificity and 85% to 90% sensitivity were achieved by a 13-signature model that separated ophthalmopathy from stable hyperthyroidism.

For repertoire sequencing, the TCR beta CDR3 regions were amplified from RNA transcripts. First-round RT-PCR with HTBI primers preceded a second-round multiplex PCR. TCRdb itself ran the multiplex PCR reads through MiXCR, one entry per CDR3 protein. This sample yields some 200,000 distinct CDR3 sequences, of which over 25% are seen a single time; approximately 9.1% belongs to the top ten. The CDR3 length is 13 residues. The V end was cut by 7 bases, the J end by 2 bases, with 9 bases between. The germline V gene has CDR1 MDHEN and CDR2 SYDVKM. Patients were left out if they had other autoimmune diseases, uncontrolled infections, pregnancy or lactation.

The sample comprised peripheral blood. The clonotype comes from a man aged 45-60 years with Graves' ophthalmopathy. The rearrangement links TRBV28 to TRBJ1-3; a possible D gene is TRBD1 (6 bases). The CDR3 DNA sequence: TGTGCCAGCATAACAGGGACTGGAAACACCATATATTTT. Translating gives CASITGTGNTIYF. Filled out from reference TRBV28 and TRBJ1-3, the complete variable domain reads DVKVTQSSRYLVKRTGEKVFLECVQDMDHENMFWYRQDPGLGLRLIYFSYDVKMKEKGDIPEGYSVSREKKERFSLILESASTNQTSMYLCASITGTGNTIYFGEGSWLTVV.